A selection of T cell receptor beta chains follows, all from one sample in a study of blood T cell repertoires in COVID-19. Using immunoSEQ multiplex PCR, the repertoire was profiled, and TCRdb retains in-frame clones only, with some absent. The table has 130,000 or so clones, roughly four fifths seen once; the top ten hold 12%. Sequencing was performed on peripheral blood. The receptor source for this set is a woman aged 60-70 years with acute or convalescent COVID-19. Each CDR3 is given with its conserved first and last residue. A D gene is named only where the DNA matches it firmly. Expanded clones get a size class; other rows say once, few or many, or leave the size out.

>16|TRBJ1-2|.|TRBV3-1/TRBV3-2|.
CASSVRGIGEVYGYTF
TGTGCCAGCAGCGTAAGGGGTATAGGAGAAGTCTATGGCTACACCTTC
>11|TRBJ1-1|.|TRBV18|.
CASSLQGEAFF
TGTGCCAGCTCACTCCAGGGTGAAGCTTTCTTT
>15|TRBJ1-5|.|TRBV6-5|.
CASRTGVNSNQPQHF
TGTGCCAGCAGAACGGGGGTGAATAGCAATCAGCCCCAGCATTTT
>16|TRBJ1-2|.|TRBV6-1|.
CASSEASRGKASGYTF
TGTGCCAGCAGTGAAGCTTCCAGGGGAAAGGCCTCTGGCTACACCTTC
>14|TRBJ1-2|.|TRBV7-9|.
CASSASERIYGYTF
TGTGCCAGCAGCGCCTCGGAGCGTATCTATGGCTACACCTTC
>16|TRBJ2-2|TRBD1|TRBV10-3|once
CAISSVGQGATGELFF
TGTGCCATCAGTTCGGTAGGACAGGGGGCCACCGGGGAGCTGTTTTTT
>13|TRBJ1-5|TRBD1|TRBV12-3/TRBV12-4|.
CASSVTGVQPQHF
TGTGCCAGCAGTGTAACAGGGGTTCAGCCCCAGCATTTT
>15|TRBJ1-1|.|TRBV10-3|once
CAISGGEGLGTEAFF
TGTGCCATCAGTGGCGGGGAGGGCCTGGGCACTGAAGCTTTCTTT
>15|TRBJ1-1|.|TRBV5-6|.
CASSLVNRVNTEAFF
TGTGCCAGCAGCTTGGTAAACAGGGTGAACACTGAAGCTTTCTTT
>14|TRBJ1-6|TRBD1|TRBV6-5|.
CASSRGTDDRLLHF
TGTGCCAGCAGTAGGGGGACAGATGATCGACTCCTCCACTTT
>15|TRBJ1-5|.|TRBV4-2|.
CASRTAGDSNQPQHF
TGTGCCAGCAGGACCGCAGGGGATAGCAATCAGCCCCAGCATTTT
>14|TRBJ1-1|TRBD1|TRBV6-5|.
CASLQTGGNTEAFF
TGTGCCAGCCTTCAAACAGGGGGCAACACTGAAGCTTTCTTT
>14|TRBJ2-3|TRBD2|TRBV30|.
CAWSLAGGTDTQYF
TGTGCCTGGAGTTTAGCGGGGGGGACAGATACGCAGTATTTT
>16|TRBJ2-2|TRBD1|TRBV3-1/TRBV3-2|once
CASSLIRTGDTGELFF
TGTGCCAGCAGCCTAATCCGGACAGGTGACACCGGGGAGCTGTTTTTT
>12|TRBJ1-2|.|TRBV24-1|few
CATSEDRGGYTF
TGTGCCACCAGTGAGGACAGAGGCGGCTACACCTTC
>15|TRBJ2-7|TRBD2|TRBV18|few
CASSPGGRESYEQYF
TGTGCCAGCTCTCCTGGCGGGAGGGAGTCATACGAGCAGTACTTC
>14|TRBJ1-1|.|TRBV5-1|.
CASSLVSRNTEAFF
TGCGCCAGCAGCTTGGTTTCGCGAAACACTGAAGCTTTCTTT
>15|TRBJ2-2|TRBD1|TRBV11-2|.
CASTRTGQGAGELFF
TGTGCCAGCACCCGGACGGGACAGGGGGCCGGGGAGCTGTTTTTT
>14|TRBJ2-2|.|TRBV11-3|.
CASSLDSSTGELFF
TGTGCCAGCAGCTTAGACTCGTCCACCGGGGAGCTGTTTTTT
>15|TRBJ1-2|.|TRBV3-1/TRBV3-2|once
CASSQYGGGNYGYTF
TGTGCCAGCAGCCAATACGGGGGAGGTAACTATGGCTACACCTTC
>15|TRBJ1-5|.|TRBV12-5|once
CASGSPDTSRQPQHF
TGTGCTAGTGGCAGTCCGGACACCTCGCGGCAGCCCCAGCATTTT
>15|TRBJ2-5|TRBD2|TRBV7-7|.
CASSLGLAGGETQYF
TGTGCCAGCAGCCTCGGACTAGCGGGTGGTGAGACCCAGTACTTC
>18|TRBJ2-4|TRBD2|TRBV12-5|.
CASGPGLAGGLAKNIQYF
TGTGCTAGTGGCCCCGGACTAGCGGGGGGCCTAGCCAAAAACATTCAGTACTTC
>17|TRBJ1-1|.|TRBV5-1|.
CASSLVATDPPNTEAFF
TGCGCCAGCAGCTTGGTAGCGACCGACCCCCCGAACACTGAAGCTTTCTTT